A selection of T cell receptor beta chains follows, all from one sample in a study of beta chain features in type 1 diabetes. Some clones are missing from TCRdb's copy, which holds only in-frame ones; the method was immunoSEQ multiplex PCR. The table shows 850,000 to 900,000 clones, with about a sixth occurring only once. Material: naive CD4+ T cells from blood. The receptors here all came from a woman aged 18-29 years in good health. CDR3s include the opening cysteine and the closing phenylalanine or tryptophan. A D gene is named only where the DNA matches it firmly. The size field is filled for only some rows; it gives once, few, many or a size class.

>TRBV7-9|TRBJ2-6|few|.|16
TGTGCCAGCAGCTTACCCGGGGAGGCAGGGGCCAACGTCCTGACTTTC
CASSLPGEAGANVLTF
>TRBV18|TRBJ2-3|.|.|15
TGTGCCAGCTCACCGGACAGCTATAACACAGATACGCAGTATTTT
CASSPDSYNTDTQYF
>TRBV6-5|TRBJ2-1|once|.|14
TGTGCCAGCTCACCAGAAAACTCCTACAATGAGCAGTTCTTC
CASSPENSYNEQFF
>TRBV5-1|TRBJ2-5|.|.|12
TGCGCCAGCAGCAGGAGCCAGGAGACCCAGTACTTC
CASSRSQETQYF
>TRBV19|TRBJ2-2|few|.|14
TGTGCCAGTAATTGGCGGACGAACACCGGGGAGCTGTTTTTT
CASNWRTNTGELFF
>TRBV2|TRBJ2-2|few|.|12
TGTGCCAGCAGTACAGGGACCGGGGAGCTGTTTTTT
CASSTGTGELFF
>TRBV14|TRBJ2-2|.|.|14
TGTGCCAGCAGCCGGGACTCTAACACCGGGGAGCTGTTTTTT
CASSRDSNTGELFF
>TRBV27|TRBJ2-7|few|TRBD1|15
TGTGCCAGCAGTCACCGGACAGGGGGCCTCCACGAGCAGTACTTC
CASSHRTGGLHEQYF
>TRBV5-4|TRBJ2-1|few|TRBD2|16
TGTGCCAGCAGCTTGCCGCCGGCTAGCGGGAGAAATGAGCAGTTCTTC
CASSLPPASGRNEQFF
>TRBV28|TRBJ2-5|few|.|14
TGTGCCAGCAGTTCCCACGACATCCAAGAGACCCAGTACTTC
CASSSHDIQETQYF
>TRBV7-9|TRBJ2-5|few|TRBD2|15
TGTGCCAGCAGCTTTAGCGGGACCGCCCAAGAGACCCAGTACTTC
CASSFSGTAQETQYF
>TRBV7-2|TRBJ2-1|few|TRBD2|15
TGTGCCAGCAGCTTAGCCAGCGGGAGTCGGAATGAGCAGTTCTTC
CASSLASGSRNEQFF
>TRBV7-3|TRBJ2-5|.|.|13
TGTGCCAGCAGCTTTGGGCCTCGAGAGACCCAGTACTTC
CASSFGPRETQYF
>TRBV5-1|TRBJ2-2|few|.|15
TGCGCCAGCAGCCCTGGACCACGGAGGGACGGGGAGCTGTTTTTC
CASSPGPRRDGELFF
>TRBV7-9|TRBJ2-3|few|.|14
TGTGCCAGCAGCCGAAGTCGTCGCACAGATACGCAGTATTTT
CASSRSRRTDTQYF
>TRBV13|TRBJ2-1|.|.|11
TGTGCCAGCAGCTTAGCGGTCGAGCAGTTCTTC
CASSLAVEQFF
>TRBV9|TRBJ1-1|.|.|13
TGTGCCAGCAGCGTAGGTCCGAACACTGAAGCTTTCTTT
CASSVGPNTEAFF
>TRBV6-1|TRBJ1-3|.|TRBD1|18
TGTGCCAGCAGTAAAGGACAGGGCGCATTCCCCTCTGGAAACACCATATATTTT
CASSKGQGAFPSGNTIYF
>TRBV25-1|TRBJ2-2|few|TRBD1|14
TGTGCCAGCAGTGGACAGGGAAACACCGGGGAGCTGTTTTTT
CASSGQGNTGELFF
>TRBV5-1|TRBJ2-3|.|TRBD2|14
TGCGCCAGCAGCTTTTTAGCGGGGGCAGATACGCAGTATTTT
CASSFLAGADTQYF
>TRBV27|TRBJ1-1|.|.|16
TGTGCCAGCAGTCATCGACAGACACTCATGAACACTGAAGCTTTCTTT
CASSHRQTLMNTEAFF
>TRBV7-2|TRBJ1-5|.|.|14
TGTGCCAGCAGCTTAGAAACAGGGCCCCAGCCCCAGCATTTT
CASSLETGPQPQHF
>TRBV7-9|TRBJ2-3|.|.|16
TGTGCCAGCAGCTTAAGGGCGGGCGGCGGCACAGATACGCAGTATTTT
CASSLRAGGGTDTQYF
>TRBV5-1|TRBJ2-3|.|.|15
TGCGCCAGCAGCTCGGGTTCAGGAAGCACAGATACGCAGTATTTT
CASSSGSGSTDTQYF
>TRBV16|TRBJ1-5|many|.|13
TGTGCCAGCAGTCGGACACTTAATCAGCCCCAGCATTTT
CASSRTLNQPQHF
>TRBV28|TRBJ1-1|.|.|12
TGTGCCAGCGGGAGTGCGGGCACTGAAGCTTTCTTT
CASGSAGTEAFF
>TRBV7-2|TRBJ1-2|few|.|14
TGTGCCAGCAGCTTAGGCGGTCGAAACTATGGCTACACCTTC
CASSLGGRNYGYTF
>TRBV28|TRBJ2-7|.|.|14
TGTGCCAGCAGCCCACCGGACAGCACCTACGAGCAGTACTTC
CASSPPDSTYEQYF
>TRBV19|TRBJ1-2|.|.|15
TGTGCCAGTAGTACCTACCCGGGACACAACTATGGCTACACCTTC
CASSTYPGHNYGYTF
>TRBV9|TRBJ2-1|few|.|15
TGTGCCAGCAGCGTAGTCCCAGCGGTGTACAATGAGCAGTTCTTC
CASSVVPAVYNEQFF
>TRBV19|TRBJ2-1|few|.|15
TGTGCCAGTAGTATTGGCGAGAGACTATCCAATGAGCAGTTCTTC
CASSIGERLSNEQFF
>TRBV11-1|TRBJ2-1|.|.|13
TGTGCCAGCAGCAAGAGGGACGTCGGAGAGCAGTTCTTC
CASSKRDVGEQFF
>TRBV10-3|TRBJ2-1|.|TRBD2|16
TGTGCCATCAGTGGTTCGGGACTAGCGGGGACCAATGAGCAGTTCTTC
CAISGSGLAGTNEQFF
>TRBV10-3|TRBJ2-5|few|TRBD1|17
TGTGCCATCAGTGAGTCTCTGAGGACAGGGGGTTTGGAGACCCAGTACTTC
CAISESLRTGGLETQYF
>TRBV9|TRBJ2-1|.|TRBD2|18
TGTGCCAGCAGCGTAGTCGGACTAGCGGGAGGGTCCTACAATGAGCAGTTCTTC
CASSVVGLAGGSYNEQFF
>TRBV5-1|TRBJ2-1|few|.|12
TGCGCCAGCAGCTTGGGATACGATGAGCAGTTCTTC
CASSLGYDEQFF
>TRBV11-2|TRBJ2-3|few|.|15
TGTGCCAGCAGCTTAGTCGGGGCCCTGGGCTCCGGAGTGTATTTT
CASSLVGALGSGVYF
>TRBV18|TRBJ1-5|few|.|13
TGTGCCAGCTCACCAGCAGGGGCTCAGCCCCAGCATTTT
CASSPAGAQPQHF
>TRBV20-1|TRBJ2-1|few|.|11
TGCAGTGCTACTTCCTACAATGAGCAGTTCTTC
CSATSYNEQFF
>TRBV9|TRBJ1-2|few|TRBD1|13
TGTGCCAGCAGCAGGGACAGGGATGGCGGCTACACCTTC
CASSRDRDGGYTF
>TRBV9|TRBJ2-5|.|.|16
TGTGCCAGCAGCGTAGATGGGACAAAGGGGGGCGGGACCCAGTACTTC
CASSVDGTKGGGTQYF
>TRBV7-8|TRBJ1-5|few|.|14
TGTGCCAGCAGCTTAGCGGAGGGGGAACAGCCCCAGCATTTT
CASSLAEGEQPQHF
>TRBV10-3|TRBJ2-7|.|TRBD2|12
TGTGCCACACTAGCGGGAGTCGGGGAGCAGTACTTC
CATLAGVGEQYF
>TRBV7-9|TRBJ2-7|.|TRBD2|16
TGTGCCAGCAGCTTAGAGGCTAGCGGGAGAAGCTACGAGCAGTACTTC
CASSLEASGRSYEQYF